The clone carrying this T cell receptor beta chain was detected once. The data belong to a study of cytomegalovirus exposure and HLA in healthy donors. The CDR3 covers 14 residues. V dropped 4 bases and J dropped 6 bases, with 17 bases sitting between them. The V gene's germline CDR1 is SGHDT and CDR2 YYEEEE. The PCR ran on 60 Vbeta and 13 Jbeta primers. Profiling relied on immunoSEQ multiplex PCR, and the TCRdb table lists in-frame clones only, not all of them. The table records some 190,000 clones, 76% of them present only once. Sequencing was carried out using PBMCs. The chain links TRBV5-6 to TRBJ2-7, with D possibly TRBD2 on 6 matching bases. The sequence came from a woman between 25 and 40 years old in good health and CMV-seropositive. CDR3 protein: CASSPGTPRGEQYF. The CDR3 bases are TGTGCCAGCAGCCCCGGGACTCCCCGGGGCGAGCAGTACTTC.